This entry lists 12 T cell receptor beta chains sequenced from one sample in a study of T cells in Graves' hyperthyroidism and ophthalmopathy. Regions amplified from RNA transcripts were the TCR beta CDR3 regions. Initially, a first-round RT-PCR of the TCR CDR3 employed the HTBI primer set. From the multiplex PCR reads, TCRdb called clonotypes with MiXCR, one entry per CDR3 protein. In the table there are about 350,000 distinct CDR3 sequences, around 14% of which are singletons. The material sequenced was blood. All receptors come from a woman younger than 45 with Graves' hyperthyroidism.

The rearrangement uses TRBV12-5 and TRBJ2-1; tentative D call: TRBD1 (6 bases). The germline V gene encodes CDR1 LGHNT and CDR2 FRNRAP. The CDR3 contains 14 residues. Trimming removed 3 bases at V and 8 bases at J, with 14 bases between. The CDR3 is CASGLGTRLDEQFF. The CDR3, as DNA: TGTGCTAGTGGTTTAGGGACAAGGTTGGATGAGCAGTTCTTC. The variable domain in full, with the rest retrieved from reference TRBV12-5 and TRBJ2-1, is DARVTQTPRHKVTEMGQEVTMRCQPILGHNTVFWYRQTMMQGLELLAYFRNRAPLDDSGMPKDRFSAEMPDATLATLKIQPSEPRDSAVYFCASGLGTRLDEQFFGPGTRLTVL.

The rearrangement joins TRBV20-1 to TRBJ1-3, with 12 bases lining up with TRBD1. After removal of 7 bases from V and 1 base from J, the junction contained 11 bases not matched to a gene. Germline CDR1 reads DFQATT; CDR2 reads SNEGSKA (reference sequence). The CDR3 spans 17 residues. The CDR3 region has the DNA TGCAGTGGGACGAGCGGGACAGGGGGCAATTCTGGAAACACCATATATTTT. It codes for CSGTSGTGGNSGNTIYF.

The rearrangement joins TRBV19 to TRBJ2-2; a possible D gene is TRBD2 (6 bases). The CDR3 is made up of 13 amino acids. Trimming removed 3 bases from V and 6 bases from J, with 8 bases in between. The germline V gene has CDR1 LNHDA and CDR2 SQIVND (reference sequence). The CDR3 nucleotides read TGTGCCAGTAGTATCTGGGGGGCCGGGGAGCTGTTTTTT. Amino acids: CASSIWGAGELFF. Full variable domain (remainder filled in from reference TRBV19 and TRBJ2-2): DGGITQSPKYLFRKEGQNVTLSCEQNLNHDAMYWYRQDPGQGLRLIYYSQIVNDFQKGDIAEGYSVSREKKESFPLTVTSAQKNPTAFYLCASSIWGAGELFFGEGSRLTVL.

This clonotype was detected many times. As DNA, the CDR3 is TGTGCCGGCCCCTGGGCGAGGTCCTACAATGAGCAGTTCTTC. As protein: CAGPWARSYNEQFF. This chain uses TRBV2 with TRBJ2-1; unclear D gene. V was pared by 11 bases and J by 1 base, with 15 bases between. The length of the CDR3 is 14 residues. Germline V gene lookup returns CDR1 SNHLY and CDR2 FYNNEI.

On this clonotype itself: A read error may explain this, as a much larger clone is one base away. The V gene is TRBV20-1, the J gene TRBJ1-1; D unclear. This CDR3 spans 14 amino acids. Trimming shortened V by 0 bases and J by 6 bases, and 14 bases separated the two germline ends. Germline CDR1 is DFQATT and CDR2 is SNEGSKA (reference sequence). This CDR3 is CSARDWEVEPEAFF. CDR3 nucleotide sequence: TGCAGTGCTAGAGATTGGGAGGTGGAGCCTGAAGCTTTCTTT.

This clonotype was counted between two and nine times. The CDR3 loop reads CASSLGRNSPLHF. The DNA for the CDR3 is TGTGCCAGCAGCCTAGGACGGAATTCACCCCTCCACTTT. V gene TRBV7-8 combines with J gene TRBJ1-6; D is undetermined. CDR1 SGHVS and CDR2 FQNEAQ come from the germline V gene. The CDR3 totals 13 residues. V was shortened by 5 bases and J by 7 bases, with 9 bases between the two germline ends.

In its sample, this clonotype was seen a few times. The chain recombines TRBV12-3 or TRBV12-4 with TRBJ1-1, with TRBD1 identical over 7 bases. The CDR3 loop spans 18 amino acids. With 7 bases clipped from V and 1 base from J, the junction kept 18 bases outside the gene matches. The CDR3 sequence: CASNNGQAVAFKNTEAFF. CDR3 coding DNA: TGTGCCAGCAACAATGGACAGGCCGTAGCGTTCAAGAACACTGAAGCTTTCTTT.

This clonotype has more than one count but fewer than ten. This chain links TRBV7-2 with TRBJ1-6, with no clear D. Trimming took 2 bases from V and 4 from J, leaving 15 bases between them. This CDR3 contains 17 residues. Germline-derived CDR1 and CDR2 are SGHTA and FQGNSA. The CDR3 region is CASSLLGAVVYNSPLHF. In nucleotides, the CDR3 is TGTGCCAGCAGCTTACTCGGCGCCGTGGTTTATAATTCACCCCTCCACTTT.

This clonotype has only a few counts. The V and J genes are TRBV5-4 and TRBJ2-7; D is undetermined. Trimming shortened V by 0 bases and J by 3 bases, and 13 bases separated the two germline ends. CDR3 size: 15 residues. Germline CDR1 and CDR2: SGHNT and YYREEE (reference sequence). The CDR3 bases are TGTGCCAGCAGCTTGGGTGGCGCGGATATCTACGAGCAGTACTTC. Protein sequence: CASSLGGADIYEQYF.

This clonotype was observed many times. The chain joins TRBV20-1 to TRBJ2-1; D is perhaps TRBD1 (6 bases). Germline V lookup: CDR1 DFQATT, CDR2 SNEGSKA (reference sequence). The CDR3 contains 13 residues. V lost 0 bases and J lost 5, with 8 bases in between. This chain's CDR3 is CSARDDRNNEQFF. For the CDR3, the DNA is TGCAGTGCTAGAGATGACAGGAACAATGAGCAGTTCTTC.

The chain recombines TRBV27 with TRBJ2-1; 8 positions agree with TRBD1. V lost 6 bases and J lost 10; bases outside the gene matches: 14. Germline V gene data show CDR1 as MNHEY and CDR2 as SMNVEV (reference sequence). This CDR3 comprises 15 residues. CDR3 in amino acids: CASRQDRAAYREQFF. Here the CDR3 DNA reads TGTGCCAGCAGGCAGGACAGGGCCGCATACCGGGAGCAGTTCTTC.

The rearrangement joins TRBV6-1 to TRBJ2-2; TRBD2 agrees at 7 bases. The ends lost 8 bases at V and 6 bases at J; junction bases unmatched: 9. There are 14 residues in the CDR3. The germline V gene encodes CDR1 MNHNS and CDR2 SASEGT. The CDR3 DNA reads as TGTGCCAGCCAGGCGGGAGTCAAGTCCGGGGAGCTGTTTTTT. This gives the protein CASQAGVKSGELFF.